This TCR beta chain comes out of a study of T-cell reconstitution after alpha-beta-depleted transplantation in children. The TCRbeta library incorporated unique molecular identifiers. TCRdb re-derived calls from the PCR reads in MiXCR, one entry per CDR3 protein. The sample lists around 360,000 distinct CDR3 sequences; about a tenth were seen once. Sample: PBMCs from the stem cell graft donor, taken from the stem cell graft. The receptor's source is a human donor who donated a stem cell graft to a child with acute lymphoblastic leukemia.

In DNA form, the CDR3 reads TGCGCCAGCAGCTTGGGGGTCGCTAGCGGTTCCTACAATGAGCAGTTCTTC. Translated: CASSLGVASGSYNEQFF. The rearrangement links TRBV5-1 to TRBJ2-1; 7 nucleotides match TRBD2. CDR3 size: 17 residues. CDR1 and CDR2 (germline): SGHRS, YFSETQ. J was trimmed by 1 base and V by 0 bases; bases with no gene match: 7.